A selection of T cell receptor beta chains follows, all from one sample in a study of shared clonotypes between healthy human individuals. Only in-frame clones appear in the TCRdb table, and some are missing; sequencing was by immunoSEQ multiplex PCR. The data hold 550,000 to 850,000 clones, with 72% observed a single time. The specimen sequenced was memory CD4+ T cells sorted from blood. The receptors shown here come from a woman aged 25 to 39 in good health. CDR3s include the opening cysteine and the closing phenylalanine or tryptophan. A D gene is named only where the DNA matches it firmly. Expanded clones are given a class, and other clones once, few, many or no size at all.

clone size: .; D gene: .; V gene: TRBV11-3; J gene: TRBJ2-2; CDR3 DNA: TGTGCCAGCAGTTGGGGCCTCAAGGACACCGGGGAGCTGTTTTTT; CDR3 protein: CASSWGLKDTGELFF
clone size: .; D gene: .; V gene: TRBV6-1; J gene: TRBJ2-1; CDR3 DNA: TGTGCCAGCAGTGAATCAGTAATAAGGGAGAATGAGCAGTTCTTC; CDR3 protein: CASSESVIRENEQFF
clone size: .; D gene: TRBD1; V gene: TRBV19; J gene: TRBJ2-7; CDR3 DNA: TGTGCCAGTAGTGAACCGGGACAGGGGTTGTACGAGCAGTACTTC; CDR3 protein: CASSEPGQGLYEQYF
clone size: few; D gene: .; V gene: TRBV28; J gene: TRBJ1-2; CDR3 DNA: TGTGCCAGCAGTCTACAGACCCGCTACACCTTC; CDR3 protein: CASSLQTRYTF
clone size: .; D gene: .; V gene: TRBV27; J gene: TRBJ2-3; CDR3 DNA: TGTGCCAGCAGTTTATCGAAGGAGTCAGATACGCAGTATTTT; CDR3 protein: CASSLSKESDTQYF
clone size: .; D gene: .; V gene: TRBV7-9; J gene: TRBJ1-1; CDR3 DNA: TGTGCCAGCAGCTTAACTGTTATGCTGAACACTGAAGCTTTCTTT; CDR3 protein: CASSLTVMLNTEAFF
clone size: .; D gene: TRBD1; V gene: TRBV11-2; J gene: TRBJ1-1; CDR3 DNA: TGTGCCAGCAGCCTCCCTAGTGGACAGGCGACTGAAGCTTTCTTT; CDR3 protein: CASSLPSGQATEAFF
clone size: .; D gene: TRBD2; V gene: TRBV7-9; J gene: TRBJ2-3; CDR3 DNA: TGTGCCGAAGGACTAGCTTCTTCAGATACGCAGTATTTT; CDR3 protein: CAEGLASSDTQYF
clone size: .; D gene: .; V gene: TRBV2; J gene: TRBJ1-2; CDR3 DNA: TGTCCCTCAGCAGTGAGCAGATATGGCTACACCTTC; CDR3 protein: CPSAVSRYGYTF
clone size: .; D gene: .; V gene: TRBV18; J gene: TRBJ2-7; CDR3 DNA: TGTGCCAGCTCACCAGTAGTTGACCGGTCCTACGAGCAGTACTTC; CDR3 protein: CASSPVVDRSYEQYF
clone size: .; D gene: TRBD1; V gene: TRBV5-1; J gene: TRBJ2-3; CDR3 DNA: TGCGCCAGCAGCTTGGAGGCAGGGGGTGGCGGTACGCAGTATTTT; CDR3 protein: CASSLEAGGGGTQYF
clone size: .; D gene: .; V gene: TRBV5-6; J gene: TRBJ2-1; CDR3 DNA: TGTGCCAGCAGCTTGGTGAGCGCGGTGGAAAGCAATGAGCAGTTCTTC; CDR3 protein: CASSLVSAVESNEQFF
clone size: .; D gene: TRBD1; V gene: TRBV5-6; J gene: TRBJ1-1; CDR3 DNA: TGTGCCAGCAGCTTGGGGGACAGAGAGAACACTGAAGCTTTCTTT; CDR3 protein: CASSLGDRENTEAFF
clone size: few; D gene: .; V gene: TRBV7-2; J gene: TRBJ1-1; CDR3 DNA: TGTGCCAGCAGCTTACAGAGGGACACTGAAGCTTTCTTT; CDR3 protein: CASSLQRDTEAFF
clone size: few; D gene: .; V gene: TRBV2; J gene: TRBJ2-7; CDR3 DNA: TGTGCCAGCAGTGATTCAAGGGGGGTCTACGAGCAGTACTTC; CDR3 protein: CASSDSRGVYEQYF
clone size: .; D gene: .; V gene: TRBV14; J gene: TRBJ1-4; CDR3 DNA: TGTGCCAGCAGCCGAGGGGACGTATGGGGTGAAAAACTGTTTTTT; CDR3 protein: CASSRGDVWGEKLFF
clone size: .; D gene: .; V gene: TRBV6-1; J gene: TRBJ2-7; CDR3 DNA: TGTGCCAGCAGTGAACCGGGGACGGGAACCTACGAGCAGTACTTC; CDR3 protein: CASSEPGTGTYEQYF
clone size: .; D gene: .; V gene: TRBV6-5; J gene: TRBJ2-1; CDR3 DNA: TGTGCCAGCAACGTAGGTTCGGCAGACAGGAATGAGCAGTTCTTC; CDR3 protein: CASNVGSADRNEQFF
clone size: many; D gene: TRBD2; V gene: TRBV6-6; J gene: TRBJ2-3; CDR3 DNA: TGTGCCAGCAGTTCACACCAGGGACTACCCACAGATACGCAGTATTTT; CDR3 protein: CASSSHQGLPTDTQYF
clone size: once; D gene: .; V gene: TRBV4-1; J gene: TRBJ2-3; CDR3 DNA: TGCGCCAGCAGCCAAGTCGGTGGGAACAGAGATACGCAGTATTTT; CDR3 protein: CASSQVGGNRDTQYF
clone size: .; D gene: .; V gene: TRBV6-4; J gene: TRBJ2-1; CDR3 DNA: TGTGCCAGCAGTCTCATTCCCGGGGTTGGCGAGCAGTTCTTC; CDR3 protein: CASSLIPGVGEQFF
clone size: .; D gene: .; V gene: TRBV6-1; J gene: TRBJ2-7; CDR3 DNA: TGTGCCACCTTGGGGTCGGGCTCCCACGAGCAGTACTTC; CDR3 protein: CATLGSGSHEQYF
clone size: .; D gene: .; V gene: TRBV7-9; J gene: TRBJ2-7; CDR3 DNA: TGTGCCAGCAGCTTAGTAGGGGCGCCGGGAGAGCAGTACTTC; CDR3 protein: CASSLVGAPGEQYF
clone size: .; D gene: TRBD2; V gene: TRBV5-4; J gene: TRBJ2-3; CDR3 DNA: TGTGCCAGCAGCTTGGTTGGCGGGAGAAGCACAGATACGCAGTATTTT; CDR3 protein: CASSLVGGRSTDTQYF
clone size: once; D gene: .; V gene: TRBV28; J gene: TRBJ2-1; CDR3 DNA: TGTGCCAGCAGTTACCAGGGACTCCTAAGCTACAATGAGCAGTTCTTC; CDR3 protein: CASSYQGLLSYNEQFF
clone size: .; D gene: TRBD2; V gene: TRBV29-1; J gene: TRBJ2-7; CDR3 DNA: TGCAGCGTTGAAGGGGGGCTAGCGGGAGTTGAGCAGTACTTC; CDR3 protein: CSVEGGLAGVEQYF
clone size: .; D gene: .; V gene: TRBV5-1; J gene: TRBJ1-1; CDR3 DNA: TGCGCCAGCAAAACCGGACAATATGGCACTGAAGCTTTCTTT; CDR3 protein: CASKTGQYGTEAFF
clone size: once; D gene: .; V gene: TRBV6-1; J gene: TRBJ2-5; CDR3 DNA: TGTGCCAGCAGTGAAACGCTAGCTTTCCAAGAGACCCAGTACTTC; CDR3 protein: CASSETLAFQETQYF
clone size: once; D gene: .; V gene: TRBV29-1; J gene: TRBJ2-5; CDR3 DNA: TGCAGCGTAGCCGCACATTCGAAAGAGACCCAGTACTTC; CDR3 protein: CSVAAHSKETQYF
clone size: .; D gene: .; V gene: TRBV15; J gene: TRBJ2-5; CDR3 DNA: TGTGCCACCAGCAGAGATGCCGGACAGCAAGAGACCCAGTACTTC; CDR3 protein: CATSRDAGQQETQYF
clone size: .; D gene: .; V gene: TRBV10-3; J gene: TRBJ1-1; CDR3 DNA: TGTGCCATCAGTGAGTCAGGACATTTGAGCACTGAAGCTTTCTTT; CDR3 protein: CAISESGHLSTEAFF
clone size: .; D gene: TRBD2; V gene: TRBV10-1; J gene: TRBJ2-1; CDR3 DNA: TGCGCCAGCAGTGAGTCGGGGACTAGGGGCAATGAGCAGTTCTTC; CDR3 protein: CASSESGTRGNEQFF
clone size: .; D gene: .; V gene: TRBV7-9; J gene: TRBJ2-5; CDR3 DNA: TGTGCCAGCAGCCCATGGACAGAAGAGACCCAGTACTTC; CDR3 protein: CASSPWTEETQYF
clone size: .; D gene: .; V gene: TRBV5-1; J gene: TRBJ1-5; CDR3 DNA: TGCGCCAGCAGCTTAGACGGAGTTCAGCCCCAGCATTTT; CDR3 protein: CASSLDGVQPQHF
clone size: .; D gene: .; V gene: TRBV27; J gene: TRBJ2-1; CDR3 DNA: TGTGCCAGCAGCCCCCCGGGACTTAATTTTTGGAATGAGCAGTTCTTC; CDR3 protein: CASSPPGLNFWNEQFF
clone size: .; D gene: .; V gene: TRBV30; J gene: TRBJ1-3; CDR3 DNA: TGTGCCTGGAGTAACGGGGAATCTGGAAACACCATATATTTT; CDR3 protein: CAWSNGESGNTIYF
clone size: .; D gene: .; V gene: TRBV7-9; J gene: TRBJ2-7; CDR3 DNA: TGTGCCAGCAGCCCATGGGCGAGCTCCTACGAGCAGTACTTC; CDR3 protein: CASSPWASSYEQYF
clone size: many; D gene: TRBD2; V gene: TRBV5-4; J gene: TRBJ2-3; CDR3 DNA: TGTGCCAGCAGCTTGTGGCGGGAGGTTGGTGCAGATACGCAGTATTTT; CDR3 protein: CASSLWREVGADTQYF
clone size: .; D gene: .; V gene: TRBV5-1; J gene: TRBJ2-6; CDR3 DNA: TGCGCCAGCAGCATTAGTACAGGGTCTGGGGCCAACGTCCTGACTTTC; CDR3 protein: CASSISTGSGANVLTF
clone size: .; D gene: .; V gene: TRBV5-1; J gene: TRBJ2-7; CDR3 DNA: TGCGCCAGCAGCGAGGACTGGGAGACCTACGAGCAGTACTTC; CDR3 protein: CASSEDWETYEQYF
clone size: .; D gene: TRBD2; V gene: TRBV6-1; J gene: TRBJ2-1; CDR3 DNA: TGTGCCAGCAGTGAAAACCCGGGAGGAGGGAATGAGCAGTTCTTC; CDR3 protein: CASSENPGGGNEQFF
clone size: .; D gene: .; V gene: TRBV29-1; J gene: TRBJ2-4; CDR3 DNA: TGCAGCGTTGTGGTCGGAGCCAAAAACATTCAGTACTTC; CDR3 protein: CSVVVGAKNIQYF
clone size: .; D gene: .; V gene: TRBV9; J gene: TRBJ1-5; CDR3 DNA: TGTGCCAGCAGCGTAGCGCCGGGTCAGCCCCAGCATTTT; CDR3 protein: CASSVAPGQPQHF
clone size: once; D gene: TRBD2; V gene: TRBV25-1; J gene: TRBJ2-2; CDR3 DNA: TGTGCCAGCAGACGGGAGGAGATCGGGGAGCTGTTTTTT; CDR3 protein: CASRREEIGELFF
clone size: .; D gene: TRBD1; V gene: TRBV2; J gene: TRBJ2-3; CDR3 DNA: TGTGCCAGCAGAGCTCCCGGGACAGGGATGAAAGATACGCAGTATTTT; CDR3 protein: CASRAPGTGMKDTQYF
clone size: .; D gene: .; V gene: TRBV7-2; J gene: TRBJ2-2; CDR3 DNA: TGTGCCAGCAGCCCGGACGGGAAGAACACCGGGGAGCTGTTTTTT; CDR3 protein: CASSPDGKNTGELFF
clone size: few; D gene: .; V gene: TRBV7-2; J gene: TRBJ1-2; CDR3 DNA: TGTGCCAGCAGCGCGGGTGGTCCGGGAGATGGCTACACCTTC; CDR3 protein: CASSAGGPGDGYTF
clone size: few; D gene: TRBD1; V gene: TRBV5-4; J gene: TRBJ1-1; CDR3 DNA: TGTGCCAGCAGCTCGGGACAGCCCCAAGCTTTCTTT; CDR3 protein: CASSSGQPQAFF
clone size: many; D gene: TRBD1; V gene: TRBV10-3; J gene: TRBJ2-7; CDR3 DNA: TGTGCCATCAGTAGACAGGGTCCCTACGAGCAGTACTTC; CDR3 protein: CAISRQGPYEQYF
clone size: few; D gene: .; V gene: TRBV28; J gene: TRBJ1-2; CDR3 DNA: TGTGCCAGCAGTAGCAGGAGTTATGGCTACACCTTC; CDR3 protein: CASSSRSYGYTF
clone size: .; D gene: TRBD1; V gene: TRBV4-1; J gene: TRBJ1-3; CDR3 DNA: TGCGCCAGCAGCCAAGATGGGGACAGGCTGAACACCATATATTTT; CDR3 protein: CASSQDGDRLNTIYF
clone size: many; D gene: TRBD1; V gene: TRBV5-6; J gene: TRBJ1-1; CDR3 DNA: TGTGCCAGCAGCTGGGGACAGGGGTGGACTGAAGCTTTCTTT; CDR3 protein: CASSWGQGWTEAFF
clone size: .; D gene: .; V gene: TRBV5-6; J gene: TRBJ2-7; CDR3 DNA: TGTGCCAGCAGCTTAGCCGGGGGTGGGGAGGCCTACGAGCAGTACTTC; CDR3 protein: CASSLAGGGEAYEQYF
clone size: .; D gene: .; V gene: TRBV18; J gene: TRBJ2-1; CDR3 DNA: TGTGCCAGCTCATCGATCTACAATGAGCAGTTCTTC; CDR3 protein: CASSSIYNEQFF